This T cell receptor beta chain derives from a study of OX40 agonist ivuxolimab in advanced cancers. Study overall: Allowance was made for prior anti-PD-1, anti-PD-L1 or anti-CTLA-4 therapy, and about 40% had some. Partial responses, seen in three patients, involved one hepatocellular carcinoma and two cutaneous melanomas.

Cycle 7 day 1, cycle 4 day 1, and baseline were the timepoints at which blood was sampled. This clone has just one count. Its target is not known. This table comes from immunoSEQ multiplex PCR, and its TCRdb copy is limited to in-frame clones, with some not included. The table records nearly 110,000 clones, 85% to 95% of them present only once. Findings and caveats of the study: Averaged across samples, CD8+ T cells carried more expanded clones than CD4+ did.

In germline, CDR1 is LNHDA, CDR2 SQIVND (reference sequence). The CDR3 contains 13 residues. The V end lost 6 bases, the J end lost 2 bases, and 11 bases lay between the germline ends. The chain combines TRBV19 with TRBJ2-7; TRBD1 or TRBD2 may be the D gene (5 bases each). Sequences were derived from CD4+ or CD8+ T cells sorted from blood, sampled in a trial of the OX40 agonist ivuxolimab. The receptor's source is an adult with an advanced solid tumor such as melanoma, head and neck, liver or kidney cancer. The CDR3 region has the DNA TGTGCCAGTAGCAGGGACCGAACCTACGAGCAGTACTTC. This sequence encodes CASSRDRTYEQYF.